This T cell receptor beta chain is from a study of blood T cell repertoires in COVID-19. As for the study in general: COVID-19 samples collected from the United States, Italy and Spain covered acute and convalescent phases.

This clone is a singleton in its sample. V was cut by 4 bases and J by 5 bases, with 17 bases left in between. The CDR3 length is 15 residues. The germline CDR1 and CDR2 sequences are SGHNT and YYREEE (reference sequence). Original analysis: Estimated nucleated cell counts came from reference gene primer amplification. Measured with immunoSEQ multiplex PCR; TCRdb has only the in-frame clones, and not every one. The V and J calls and clone size are taken from that table; D and trimming were inferred from the DNA. This repertoire shows tens of thousands of clones, 65% to 90% found once; its top ten account for 12%.

Material for sequencing was peripheral blood. J is TRBJ2-3 and V is TRBV5-4, with a weak D call TRBD2 (6 bases). The sequence was collected from a human donor in a cohort sampled during active COVID-19. This CDR3 is CASSRGTAGLDTQYF. The CDR3 coding sequence is TGTGCCAGCAGCCGAGGGACTGCCGGGTTAGATACGCAGTATTTT.